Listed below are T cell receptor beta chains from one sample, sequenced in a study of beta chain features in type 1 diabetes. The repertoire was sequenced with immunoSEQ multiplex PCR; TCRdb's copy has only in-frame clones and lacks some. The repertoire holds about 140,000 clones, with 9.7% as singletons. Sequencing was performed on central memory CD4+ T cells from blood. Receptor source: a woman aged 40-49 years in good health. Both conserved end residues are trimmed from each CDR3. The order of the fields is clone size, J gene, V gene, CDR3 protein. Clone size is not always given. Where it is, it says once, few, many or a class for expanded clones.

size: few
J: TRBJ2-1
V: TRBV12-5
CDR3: ASGFGTGFGYEQF

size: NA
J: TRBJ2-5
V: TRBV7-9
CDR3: AGGLAGGTQY

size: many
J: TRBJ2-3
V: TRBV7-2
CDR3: ASSSVSDTQY

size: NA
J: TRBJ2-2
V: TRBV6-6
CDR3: ASRPLAGALGGELF

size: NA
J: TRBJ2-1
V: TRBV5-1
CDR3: ASSLEGVWWF

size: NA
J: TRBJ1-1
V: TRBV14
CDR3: ASSPLGQSETEAF

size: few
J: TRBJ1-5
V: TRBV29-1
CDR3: SVSERGQPQH

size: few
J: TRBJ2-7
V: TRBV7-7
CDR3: ASTGDRSNSYEQY

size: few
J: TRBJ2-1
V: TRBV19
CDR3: ASTPLAMARNEQF

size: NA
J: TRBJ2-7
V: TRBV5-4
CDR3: ASSADYNEQY

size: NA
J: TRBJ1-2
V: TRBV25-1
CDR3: ASSDRGDGYT

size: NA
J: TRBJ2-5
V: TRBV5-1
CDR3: ASSSASGGRGETQY

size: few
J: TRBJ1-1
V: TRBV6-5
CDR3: ASSVSLETEAF

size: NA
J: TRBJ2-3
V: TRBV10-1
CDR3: ATAETGASDTQY

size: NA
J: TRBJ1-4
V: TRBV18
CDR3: ASSPPNRKKLF

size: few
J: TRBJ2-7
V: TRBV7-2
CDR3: ASSGRAGGFNEQY

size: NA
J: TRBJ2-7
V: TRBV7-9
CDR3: ASSPGQLSSYEQY

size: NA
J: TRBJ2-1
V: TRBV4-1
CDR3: ASSQEVYRDYNEQF

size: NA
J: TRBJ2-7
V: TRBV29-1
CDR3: SVGGQLYEQY

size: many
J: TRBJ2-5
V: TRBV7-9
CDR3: ASSGKQETQY

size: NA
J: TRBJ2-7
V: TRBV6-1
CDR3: ASTSPHRSSYEQY

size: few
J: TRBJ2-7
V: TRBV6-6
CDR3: ASHVGGGQQY

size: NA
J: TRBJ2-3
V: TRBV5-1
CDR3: ASSLIPGQSTDTQY

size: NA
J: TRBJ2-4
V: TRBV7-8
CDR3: ASSSEMAGAKNIQY

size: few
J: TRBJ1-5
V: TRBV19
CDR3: ASSMQGLQPQH

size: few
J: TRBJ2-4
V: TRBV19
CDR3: ASSPGTGDLAKNIQY

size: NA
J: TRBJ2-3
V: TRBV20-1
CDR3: SASGGTAQY

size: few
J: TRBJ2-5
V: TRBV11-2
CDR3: ASSARDRGQETQY

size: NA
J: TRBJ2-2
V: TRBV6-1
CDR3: ASSALSNTGELF

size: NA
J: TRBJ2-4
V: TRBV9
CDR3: ASSAQNEPSLAKNIQY

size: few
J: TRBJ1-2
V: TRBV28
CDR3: ASSGTGVMDYGYT

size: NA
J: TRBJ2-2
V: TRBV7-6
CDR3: ASSSTSGTATGELF

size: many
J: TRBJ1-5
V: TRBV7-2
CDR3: ASSSVTGGNQPQH

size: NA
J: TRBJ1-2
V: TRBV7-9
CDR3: ASSVQGASSGYT

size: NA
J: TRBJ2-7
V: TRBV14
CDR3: ASSQRTGTGGTEQY

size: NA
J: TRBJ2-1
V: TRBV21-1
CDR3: ASSKDRVEENEQF

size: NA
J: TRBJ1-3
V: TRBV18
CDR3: ASSPYDSSSGNTIY

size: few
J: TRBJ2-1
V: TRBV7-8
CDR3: ASSLAGQYNEQF

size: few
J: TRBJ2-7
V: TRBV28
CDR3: ASATGGANSYEQY

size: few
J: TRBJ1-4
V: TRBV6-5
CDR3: ASSRQGYNEKLF

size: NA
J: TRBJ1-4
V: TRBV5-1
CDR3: ASSLVGGDEKLF

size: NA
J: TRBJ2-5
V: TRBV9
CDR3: ASSFSGGGETQY

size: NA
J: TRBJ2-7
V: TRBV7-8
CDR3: ASSLSAGSSYEQY

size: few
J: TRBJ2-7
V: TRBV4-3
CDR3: ASSQGMNSEQY

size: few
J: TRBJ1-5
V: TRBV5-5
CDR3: ASSYRNNQPQH